The T cell receptor beta chain under discussion was sequenced for a study of tumor and adjacent non-tumor tissue in lung cancer. As for the study in general: Some 4.1 million productive TCRbeta reads were obtained per sample on average. General study findings and limits: In normal lung, the top 100 clones were significantly more dominant than in tumor.

RNA was extracted from bulk tissue without any cell sorting. More than 3 cm separated this lung sample from the edge of the tumor. To note about this clonotype: The antigen remains unidentified. A junction boundary mismatches the germline segment, possibly from a read error.

There are 16 residues in the CDR3. Germline V CDR1 and CDR2: MGHRA, YSYEKL. A modified ARM-PCR protocol with three rounds of nested PCR amplified TCRbeta. TCRdb re-derived calls from the multiplex PCR reads in MiXCR, one entry per CDR3 protein. The repertoire holds some 68,000 distinct CDR3 sequences, with around 80% as singletons. This clonotype was sampled from a man aged 55 to 70 with non-small cell lung cancer. The sample taken for sequencing was distant non-tumor lung tissue. The chain combines TRBV4-1 with TRBJ2-1; possibly TRBD2 for D (6 bases). This chain's CDR3 is CASSQETSGLVNEQSF. CDR3 nucleotides: TGCGCCAGCAGCCAGGAGACTAGTGGGTTGGTCAATGAGCAGTCCTTC.